This T cell receptor beta chain was sequenced in a study of cytomegalovirus exposure and HLA in healthy donors. About this clone: The antigen is undetermined.

This PCR relied on a set of 60 Vbeta primers and 13 Jbeta primers. The method was immunoSEQ multiplex PCR; TCRdb's version includes in-frame clones alone and lacks a portion of them. The sample yields approximately 53,000 clones, roughly 72% seen once. General observations from the study: The study recorded about 150 TCR beta chains that were cytomegalovirus-associated.

Trimming shortened V by 1 base and J by 0 bases, and 10 bases separated the two germline ends. Germline values: CDR1 SGHTA, CDR2 FQGNSA. This CDR3 has 15 amino acids. Input material: PBMCs. The clonotype was recovered from a woman between 45 and 65 years old in good health and CMV-seronegative. The chain carries TRBV7-2 and TRBJ2-7; no firm D call. The CDR3 DNA reads as TGTGCCAGCAGCTTAGAGTCTCGGAGCTCCTACGAGCAGTACTTC. This sequence encodes CASSLESRSSYEQYF.